A single sample is the source of the 9 T cell receptor beta chains below, sequenced in a study of T cells in narcolepsy listed by TCRdb under 2018. Preparation of the library involved the immunoSEQ multiplex PCR assay. The table comes from immuneACCESS by way of TCRdb, which keeps in-frame sequences with V and J called. Part of the clones is missing from these tables; in studies checked, under half for an unresolved V gene and the rest for unknown reasons. In this sample the table shows about 34,000 clones, 75% to 85% of which occur a single time. Clones ranked in the top ten supply around 2.6% of the sample. Specimen: CD45RA- memory CD4+ T cells from PBMCs. The cell subset or site label, as the study defines it: memory T cells sorted ex vivo from peripheral blood. These receptors were collected from a human donor with narcolepsy.

J is TRBJ2-1 and V is TRBV5-1, with D possibly being TRBD2 (5 bases). Between the trimmed V and J ends, which lost 3 bases and 6 bases, there was a span of 22 bases. The V gene's germline CDR1 is SGHRS and CDR2 YFSETQ. CDR3 length: 17 residues. The CDR3: CASSSLALEIAGNEQFF. The CDR3 DNA reads as TGCGCCAGCAGCTCCCTGGCACTAGAGATCGCCGGCAATGAGCAGTTCTTC.

The V and J genes are TRBV18 and TRBJ2-5; D gene unclear. The CDR3 length is 13 residues. From germline, CDR1 is KGHSH and CDR2 LQKENI. Trimming stripped 1 base from V and 4 bases from J, with 7 bases between. CDR3 amino acids: CASSPQVAETQYF. CDR3 DNA sequence: TGTGCCAGCTCACCACAGGTTGCAGAGACCCAGTACTTC. Full variable domain (outside the CDR3, taken from reference TRBV18 and TRBJ2-5): NAGVMQNPRHLVRRRGQEARLRCSPMKGHSHVYWYRQLPEEGLKFMVYLQKENIIDESGMPKERFSAEFPKEGPSILRIQQVVRGDSAAYFCASSPQVAETQYFGPGTRLLVL.

The rearrangement links TRBV7-3 to TRBJ2-7; 9 bases agree with TRBD2. The V segment lost 2 bases and the J segment 2 bases; nucleotides outside the gene matches: 4. The germline V gene has CDR1 SGHTA and CDR2 FQGTGA. The CDR3 is made up of 15 amino acids. The DNA for the CDR3 is TGTGCCAGCAGCTTAGAGGTAGCGGGAGCCTACGAGCAGTACTTC. This translates into CASSLEVAGAYEQYF.

The chain uses TRBV28 and TRBJ1-5; D is perhaps TRBD1 (6 bases). With 3 bases removed from V and 6 bases from J, the gap between germline ends came to 18 bases. CDR3 size: 16 residues. The V gene's germline CDR1 is MDHEN and CDR2 SYDVKM. Here the CDR3 reads CASSFGRKTGRQPQHF. The CDR3 region has the DNA TGTGCCAGCAGTTTCGGCCGCAAAACAGGGCGTCAGCCCCAGCATTTT. Full variable domain (rest looked up from reference TRBV28 and TRBJ1-5): DVKVTQSSRYLVKRTGEKVFLECVQDMDHENMFWYRQDPGLGLRLIYFSYDVKMKEKGDIPEGYSVSREKKERFSLILESASTNQTSMYLCASSFGRKTGRQPQHFGDGTRLSIL.

The rearrangement uses TRBV9 and TRBJ2-4; maybe TRBD2 (6 bases). Germline CDR1 reads SGDLS; CDR2 reads YYNGEE. The CDR3 totals 16 residues. Trimming took off 2 bases at V and 0 bases at J, with 12 bases between the two ends. The CDR3 sequence: CASSVGEELAKNIQYF. CDR3 bases: TGTGCCAGCAGCGTGGGGGAGGAACTAGCCAAAAACATTCAGTACTTC.

This clone is deemed medium-sized. At the DNA level, this CDR3 is encoded by other sequences in the same sample as well. The chain uses TRBV5-1 and TRBJ2-5, with TRBD1 matching 8 bases. Germline assignment: CDR1 SGHRS and CDR2 YFSETQ. With V trimmed by 4 bases and J by 3 bases, 5 bases remained unmatched. The CDR3 totals 14 residues. The CDR3 spells CASSLDRAEETQYF. CDR3 nucleotides: TGCGCCAGCAGCCTGGACAGGGCGGAAGAGACCCAGTACTTC.

The gene calls are TRBV30 and TRBJ1-5; TRBD1 might be the D (6 bases). Per germline, CDR1 GTSNPN and CDR2 SVGIG (reference sequence). The V gene lost 4 bases and the J gene lost 2 bases, with 12 bases spanning the gap. The CDR3 totals 14 residues. The CDR3 bases are TGTGCCTGGACAGGGGCCTGGGGCAATCAGCCCCAGCATTTT. Translation: CAWTGAWGNQPQHF.

The chain joins TRBV6-1 to TRBJ2-7; possible D gene TRBD2, 6 bases. Germline V gives CDR1 MNHNS, CDR2 SASEGT. V lost 1 base and J lost 9, with 13 bases in between. This CDR3 comprises 13 residues. CDR3 DNA: TGTGCCAGCAGTGAAGAATGGCGGGGTCCGCAGTACTTC. Translation gives CASSEEWRGPQYF.

Notes on this clone: Additional DNA sequences in this sample encode the identical CDR3. This chain connects TRBV11-3 to TRBJ1-5; D not certain. Germline V lookup: CDR1 SGHNT, CDR2 YENEEA. There are 14 residues in the CDR3. V was cut by 5 bases and J by 7 bases, with 15 bases left in between. CDR3 sequence: CASSKKVGGQPQHF. For the CDR3, the DNA is TGTGCCAGCAGCAAAAAGGTAGGCGGGCAGCCCCAGCATTTT.